A selection of T cell receptor beta chains follows, all from one sample in a study of CD8 T cells in Susac syndrome. TCRdb recomputed calls from the immunoSEQ multiplex PCR reads with MiXCR, one row per CDR3 protein. The top ten clones hold about 0.13% of a sample with under 200,000 distinct CDR3 sequences, 95% to 96% of them seen once. Sequencing used CD4+ T cells from PBMCs. These receptors were obtained from a human donor with Susac syndrome. CDR3s include the opening cysteine and the closing phenylalanine or tryptophan. A D gene is named only where the DNA matches it firmly. A clone size is listed for some rows: how often the clone was seen (once, few, many), or a class if it is expanded.

j_gene: TRBJ2-7
v_gene: TRBV28
len: 12
abundance: -
d_gene: -
CDR3nt: TGTGCCACCGGGACAAGCTCCTACGAGCAGTACTTC
CDR3aa: CATGTSSYEQYF

j_gene: TRBJ2-5
v_gene: TRBV4-2
len: 13
abundance: -
d_gene: -
CDR3nt: TGTGCCAGCAGTCAAAGAGTGCGGGAGACCCAGTACTTC
CDR3aa: CASSQRVRETQYF

j_gene: TRBJ2-7
v_gene: TRBV27
len: 14
abundance: -
d_gene: TRBD2
CDR3nt: TGTGCCAGCAGTTCCCTTAGCGGGGCGGCAGAGCAGTACTTC
CDR3aa: CASSSLSGAAEQYF

j_gene: TRBJ2-1
v_gene: TRBV4-1
len: 16
abundance: -
d_gene: -
CDR3nt: TGCGCCAGCAGCCAAGGTGGGGGGCGCACCTACAATGAGCAGTTCTTC
CDR3aa: CASSQGGGRTYNEQFF

j_gene: TRBJ2-7
v_gene: TRBV19
len: 15
abundance: -
d_gene: TRBD1
CDR3nt: TGTGCCAGTAGTATAATGACAGGGGGTCTCTACGAGCAGTACTTC
CDR3aa: CASSIMTGGLYEQYF

j_gene: TRBJ2-1
v_gene: TRBV6-1
len: 17
abundance: -
d_gene: TRBD2
CDR3nt: TGTGCCAGCTCCCCTGGGACTAGCGGGAGTTTAGGCAATGAGCAGTTCTTC
CDR3aa: CASSPGTSGSLGNEQFF

j_gene: TRBJ2-3
v_gene: TRBV11-1
len: 16
abundance: -
d_gene: TRBD2
CDR3nt: TGTGCCAGCAGCTTAAGGCCTAGCGGGAGCACAGATACGCAGTATTTT
CDR3aa: CASSLRPSGSTDTQYF

j_gene: TRBJ2-3
v_gene: TRBV28
len: 13
abundance: -
d_gene: -
CDR3nt: TGTGCCAGCCCCGGAGTGCGCACAGATACGCAGTATTTT
CDR3aa: CASPGVRTDTQYF

j_gene: TRBJ1-1
v_gene: TRBV7-9
len: 15
abundance: -
d_gene: -
CDR3nt: TGTGCCAGCAGCCCGGAGGAGGGTTCGAGCACTGAAGCTTTCTTT
CDR3aa: CASSPEEGSSTEAFF

j_gene: TRBJ1-2
v_gene: TRBV5-4
len: 13
abundance: -
d_gene: -
CDR3nt: TGTGCCAGCAGCTTGGCAGAGGACTATGGCTACACCTTC
CDR3aa: CASSLAEDYGYTF

j_gene: TRBJ1-2
v_gene: TRBV20-1
len: 15
abundance: -
d_gene: -
CDR3nt: TGCAGTGCTAGAGTGGGGATCCTTACTAACTATGGCTACACCTTC
CDR3aa: CSARVGILTNYGYTF

j_gene: TRBJ1-5
v_gene: TRBV5-6
len: 14
abundance: few
d_gene: -
CDR3nt: TGTGCCAGCAGCTTGCGGGGTAGCAATCAGCCCCAGCATTTT
CDR3aa: CASSLRGSNQPQHF

j_gene: TRBJ2-2
v_gene: TRBV20-1
len: 16
abundance: -
d_gene: TRBD1
CDR3nt: TGCAGTGCTCCGAACGTGGGACAGGGGCAGGTCGGGGAGCTGTTTTTT
CDR3aa: CSAPNVGQGQVGELFF